This is a list of T cell receptor beta chains from one sample in a study of blood T cells in healthy people across ages. TCRdb independently ran MiXCR on the 5' RACE reads; one entry per CDR3 protein. Among roughly 650,000 distinct CDR3 sequences listed, about 34% were seen once. The specimen was blood. These TCRs come from an elderly woman in good health. Each CDR3 is given with its conserved first and last residue. Each record gives: CDR3 protein, V gene, D gene, J gene. A D gene is named only where the DNA matches it firmly.

CDR3 protein: CASSPTSGLAKNIQYF; V gene: TRBV4-2; D gene: TRBD2; J gene: TRBJ2-4
CDR3 protein: CASSMDWAHTEAFF; V gene: TRBV5-6; D gene: NA; J gene: TRBJ1-1
CDR3 protein: CASSLWTSTDTQYF; V gene: TRBV7-2; D gene: NA; J gene: TRBJ2-3
CDR3 protein: CASSTTASETQYF; V gene: TRBV6-6; D gene: NA; J gene: TRBJ2-5
CDR3 protein: CAWSVGQATKQYF; V gene: TRBV30; D gene: TRBD1; J gene: TRBJ2-4
CDR3 protein: CSATPLAGGPNEQFF; V gene: TRBV20-1; D gene: TRBD2; J gene: TRBJ2-1
CDR3 protein: CATRAAGAPNEQFF; V gene: TRBV15; D gene: NA; J gene: TRBJ2-1
CDR3 protein: CARRRTAVDEQYF; V gene: TRBV6-1; D gene: NA; J gene: TRBJ2-7
CDR3 protein: CASSLESGGDEMRTDTQYF; V gene: TRBV12-3/TRBV12-4; D gene: TRBD2; J gene: TRBJ2-3
CDR3 protein: CSVEEGQLAKNIQYF; V gene: TRBV29-1; D gene: NA; J gene: TRBJ2-4
CDR3 protein: CASSLYRGSQPQHF; V gene: TRBV27; D gene: TRBD1; J gene: TRBJ1-5
CDR3 protein: CASSEPQVGDEQYF; V gene: TRBV2; D gene: NA; J gene: TRBJ2-7
CDR3 protein: CASSLAGSSYNEQYF; V gene: TRBV7-8; D gene: NA; J gene: NA
CDR3 protein: CASSLSYQNTDTQYF; V gene: TRBV7-2; D gene: NA; J gene: TRBJ2-3
CDR3 protein: CAGRESGKTQYF; V gene: TRBV19; D gene: NA; J gene: TRBJ2-5
CDR3 protein: CASSLVQGWQPQHF; V gene: TRBV7-2; D gene: NA; J gene: TRBJ1-5
CDR3 protein: CASRPPFLQANYGYTF; V gene: TRBV7-2; D gene: NA; J gene: TRBJ1-2
CDR3 protein: CSASAGSGEAFF; V gene: TRBV20-1; D gene: NA; J gene: TRBJ1-1
CDR3 protein: CASSPIRREGYTF; V gene: TRBV18; D gene: NA; J gene: TRBJ1-2
CDR3 protein: CASSLPGQPNNEQYF; V gene: TRBV5-6; D gene: TRBD1; J gene: TRBJ2-7
CDR3 protein: CASSLPFGRNNEKLFF; V gene: TRBV12-3/TRBV12-4; D gene: NA; J gene: TRBJ1-4
CDR3 protein: CASSAPRETDTQYF; V gene: TRBV5-4; D gene: NA; J gene: TRBJ2-3
CDR3 protein: CASSLASGQDYGYTF; V gene: TRBV4-3; D gene: NA; J gene: TRBJ1-2
CDR3 protein: CAISKTGEILSYEQYF; V gene: TRBV10-3; D gene: TRBD1; J gene: TRBJ2-7
CDR3 protein: CASSGQGGGGQFF; V gene: TRBV10-2; D gene: TRBD1; J gene: TRBJ2-1
CDR3 protein: CASSSRANTGELFF; V gene: TRBV9; D gene: NA; J gene: TRBJ2-2
CDR3 protein: CASSLQHGTYGHTF; V gene: TRBV7-2; D gene: NA; J gene: TRBJ1-2
CDR3 protein: CASSSNRVAYEQYF; V gene: TRBV7-2; D gene: NA; J gene: TRBJ2-7
CDR3 protein: CASRLSWGNNEQFF; V gene: TRBV6-1; D gene: NA; J gene: TRBJ2-1
CDR3 protein: CASSLGVGNGYGYTF; V gene: TRBV7-9; D gene: NA; J gene: TRBJ1-2
CDR3 protein: CAANREGWDTQYF; V gene: TRBV30; D gene: NA; J gene: TRBJ2-3
CDR3 protein: CSAMSGPNPRNEQFF; V gene: TRBV20-1; D gene: NA; J gene: TRBJ2-1
CDR3 protein: CASSPVLGQTPYEQYF; V gene: TRBV7-2; D gene: TRBD1; J gene: NA
CDR3 protein: CASSLPGLAYEQYF; V gene: TRBV5-6; D gene: NA; J gene: TRBJ2-7
CDR3 protein: CASSSTRGEQFF; V gene: TRBV5-6; D gene: NA; J gene: TRBJ2-1
CDR3 protein: CSVEVRGTDTQYF; V gene: TRBV29-1; D gene: NA; J gene: TRBJ2-3
CDR3 protein: CASSPRYNEQFF; V gene: TRBV5-4; D gene: NA; J gene: TRBJ2-1
CDR3 protein: CASTWDTSSSGANVLTF; V gene: TRBV12-3/TRBV12-4; D gene: NA; J gene: TRBJ2-6
CDR3 protein: CASSLWGSANTEAFF; V gene: TRBV27; D gene: NA; J gene: TRBJ1-1
CDR3 protein: CASSESAGSPNYGYTF; V gene: TRBV25-1; D gene: NA; J gene: TRBJ1-2